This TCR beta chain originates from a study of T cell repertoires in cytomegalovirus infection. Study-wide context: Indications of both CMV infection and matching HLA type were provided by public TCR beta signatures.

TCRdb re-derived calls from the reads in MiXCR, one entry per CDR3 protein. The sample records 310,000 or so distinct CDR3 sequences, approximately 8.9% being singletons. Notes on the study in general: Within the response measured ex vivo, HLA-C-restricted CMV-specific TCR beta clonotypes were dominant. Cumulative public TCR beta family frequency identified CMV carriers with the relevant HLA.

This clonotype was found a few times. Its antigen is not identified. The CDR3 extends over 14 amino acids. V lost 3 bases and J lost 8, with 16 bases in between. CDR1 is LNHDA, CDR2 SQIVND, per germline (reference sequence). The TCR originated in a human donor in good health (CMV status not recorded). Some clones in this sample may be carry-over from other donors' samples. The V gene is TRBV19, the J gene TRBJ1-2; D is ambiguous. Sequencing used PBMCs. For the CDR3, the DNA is TGTGCCAGTAGTATGGATTCCGCCGGCGGCGGCTACACCTTC. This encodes CASSMDSAGGGYTF.